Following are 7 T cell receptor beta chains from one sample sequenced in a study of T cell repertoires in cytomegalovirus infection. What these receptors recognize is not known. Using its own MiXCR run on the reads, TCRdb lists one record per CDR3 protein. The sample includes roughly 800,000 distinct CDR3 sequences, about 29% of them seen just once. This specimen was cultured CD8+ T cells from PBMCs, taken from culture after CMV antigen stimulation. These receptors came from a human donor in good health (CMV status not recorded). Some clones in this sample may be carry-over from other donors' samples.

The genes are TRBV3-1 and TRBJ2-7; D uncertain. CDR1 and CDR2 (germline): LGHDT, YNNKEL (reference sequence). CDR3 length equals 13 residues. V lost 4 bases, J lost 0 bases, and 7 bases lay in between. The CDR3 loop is CASSPWDSYEQYF. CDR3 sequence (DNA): TGTGCCAGCAGCCCTTGGGACTCCTACGAGCAGTACTTC.

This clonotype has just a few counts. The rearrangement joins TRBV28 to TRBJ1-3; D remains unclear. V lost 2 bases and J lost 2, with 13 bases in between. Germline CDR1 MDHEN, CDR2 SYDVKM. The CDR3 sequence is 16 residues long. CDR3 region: CASSLGEITTGNTIYF. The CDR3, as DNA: TGTGCCAGCAGTTTAGGGGAGATTACGACTGGAAACACCATATATTTT.

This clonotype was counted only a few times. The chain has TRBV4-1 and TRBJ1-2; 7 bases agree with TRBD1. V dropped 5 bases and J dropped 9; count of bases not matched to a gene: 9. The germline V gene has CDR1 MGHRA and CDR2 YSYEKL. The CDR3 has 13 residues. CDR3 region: CASSTRGQESYTF. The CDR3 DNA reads TGCGCCAGCAGCACCCGCGGACAGGAAAGCTACACCTTC.

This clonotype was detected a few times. CDR3 nucleotide sequence: TGTGCCAGCAGCTACCCAGGGGATCAGCCCCAGCATTTT. It translates to CASSYPGDQPQHF. V gene TRBV7-2 combines with J gene TRBJ1-5; D might be TRBD1 (6 bases). Trimming pared 4 bases from V and 5 bases from J, leaving 9 bases between. The CDR3 is 13 amino acids. Germline-derived CDR1 and CDR2 are SGHTA and FQGNSA.

DNA of the CDR3: TGTGCCAGCCCCGGTGGGGCCGGTGAGCAGTTCTTC. Amino acids: CASPGGAGEQFF. The chain links TRBV2 to TRBJ2-1, with D possibly matching TRBD1 (5 bases). This CDR3 spans 12 amino acids. Trimming shortened V by 8 bases and J by 9 bases, and 14 bases separated the two germline ends. CDR1 is SNHLY and CDR2 is FYNNEI in the germline V gene.

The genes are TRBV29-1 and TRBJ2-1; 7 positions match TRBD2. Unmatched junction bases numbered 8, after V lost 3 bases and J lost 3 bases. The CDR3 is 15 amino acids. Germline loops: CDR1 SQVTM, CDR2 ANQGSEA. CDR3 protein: CSVEGGVIYYNEQFF. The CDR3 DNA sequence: TGCAGCGTTGAGGGAGGGGTGATATACTACAATGAGCAGTTCTTC.

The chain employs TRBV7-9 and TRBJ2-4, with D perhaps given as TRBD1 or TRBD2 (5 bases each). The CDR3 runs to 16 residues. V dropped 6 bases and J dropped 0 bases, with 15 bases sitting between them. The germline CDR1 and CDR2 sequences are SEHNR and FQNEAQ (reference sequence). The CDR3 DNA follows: TGTGCCAGCAGTTCCGGGACGGCCGAAGCCAAAAACATTCAGTACTTC. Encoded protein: CASSSGTAEAKNIQYF.